One and the same sample provided the 10 T cell receptor beta chains below, sequenced in a study of T cell repertoires in cytomegalovirus infection. TCRdb re-called the reads through MiXCR, storing one row per CDR3 protein. Of roughly 920,000 distinct CDR3 sequences listed, about a third were seen once; the top ten hold about 14%. No antigens are known for them. Sequences were derived from cultured CD8+ T cells from PBMCs, sampled from culture after CMV antigen stimulation. These receptors were collected from a human donor in good health (CMV status not recorded). Some clones in this sample may be carry-over from other donors' samples.

The CDR3 loop is CASSVSGAAGNEQFF. CDR3 nucleotide sequence: TGTGCCAGCAGCGTATCAGGGGCGGCGGGCAATGAGCAGTTCTTC. This sequence joins TRBV9 and TRBJ2-1; the D gene is possibly TRBD1 (6 bases). The CDR3 covers 15 residues. V lost 1 base and J lost 6, with 14 bases in between. Germline V lookup: CDR1 SGDLS, CDR2 YYNGEE.

In its sample, this clonotype was seen a few times. V is TRBV27 and J is TRBJ2-7; 9 bases are a match to TRBD2. From germline, CDR1 is MNHEY and CDR2 SMNVEV (reference sequence). V was pared by 0 bases and J by 0 bases, with 3 bases of the junction left unmatched. The CDR3 is 16 residues long. CDR3 in amino acids: CASSLSGGGGSYEQYF. The CDR3 nucleotides are TGTGCCAGCAGTTTATCAGGCGGGGGGGGCTCCTACGAGCAGTACTTC.

The rearrangement links TRBV6-5 to TRBJ2-5; D is unresolved. The CDR3 is 16 residues long. In germline, CDR1 is MNHEY, CDR2 SVGAGI. The V and J ends lost 0 bases and 4 bases respectively, with 15 bases between them. The CDR3 is CASSYSIQAESETQYF. The CDR3 bases are TGTGCCAGCAGTTACTCGATTCAAGCTGAGTCAGAGACCCAGTACTTC.

In its sample, this clonotype was seen a few times. This chain joins TRBV6-1 and TRBJ2-1, with TRBD2 matching 12 bases. CDR3 length equals 16 residues. Germline lookup yields CDR1 MNHNS and CDR2 SASEGT. With V trimmed by 2 bases and J by 4 bases, 3 bases remained unmatched. This chain's CDR3 is CASSEIGLAGYNEQFF. The CDR3 nucleotides are TGTGCCAGCAGTGAAATAGGACTAGCGGGGTACAATGAGCAGTTCTTC.

The chain combines TRBV4-1 with TRBJ1-3; D not resolved. V was clipped by 3 bases and J by 8 bases, with 17 bases between them. The CDR3 runs 15 residues. Germline assignment: CDR1 MGHRA and CDR2 YSYEKL. The CDR3: CASSHVPGGADTIYF. For the CDR3, the DNA is TGCGCCAGCAGCCATGTCCCGGGAGGAGCCGACACCATATATTTT.

This clonotype has at least ten counts. The chain joins TRBV4-3 to TRBJ1-3; unclear D gene. Germline values: CDR1 LGHNA, CDR2 YSLEER. Between the trimmed V and J ends, which lost 0 bases and 0 bases, there was a span of 6 bases. CDR3 length: 15 residues. In nucleotides, the CDR3 is TGCGCCAGCAGCCAAGACAGTAGCTCTGGAAACACCATATATTTT. Amino acids: CASSQDSSSGNTIYF.

V and J are TRBV20-1 and TRBJ2-7, with D unclear. The ends were cut back, 6 bases at V and 1 base at J, with 13 bases in the middle. The length of the CDR3 is 13 residues. Per germline, CDR1 DFQATT and CDR2 SNEGSKA (reference sequence). CDR3 coding DNA: TGCAGTGCCGCAAGTGGTAATTCCTACGAGCAGTACGTC. It codes for CSAASGNSYEQYV.

The chain uses TRBV7-9 and TRBJ1-4, with TRBD1 as a possible D gene (6 bases). Germline V gene data show CDR1 as SEHNR and CDR2 as FQNEAQ (reference sequence). This CDR3 region has 14 residues. The V end lost 6 bases, the J end lost 7 bases, and 15 bases lay between the germline ends. CDR3 sequence reads: CASRGYRESEKLFF. The CDR3 nucleotides are TGTGCCAGCAGGGGATACAGGGAAAGTGAAAAACTGTTTTTT.

Here the CDR3 reads CATRGEGETQYF. The CDR3 nucleotides are TGTGCCACCAGAGGCGAGGGGGAGACCCAGTACTTC. This chain uses TRBV15 with TRBJ2-5, with D perhaps given as TRBD1 or TRBD2 (5 bases each). From germline, CDR1 is LNHNV and CDR2 YYDKDF (reference sequence). The V end lost 6 bases, the J end lost 5 bases, and 10 bases lay between the germline ends. The CDR3 consists of 12 residues.

This rearrangement joins TRBV20-1 to TRBJ2-1; 8 bases are shared with TRBD2. The ends lost 3 bases at V and 4 bases at J; junction bases unmatched: 8. CDR3 length equals 15 residues. The germline CDR1 and CDR2 sequences are DFQATT and SNEGSKA (reference sequence). CDR3 sequence reads: CSASHSGEPYNEQFF. The CDR3, as DNA: TGCAGTGCTAGCCATAGCGGGGAGCCGTACAATGAGCAGTTCTTC.